A single sample is the source of the 25 T cell receptor beta chains below, sequenced in a study of tumor and adjacent non-tumor tissue in lung cancer. The template was RNA from unsorted bulk tissue. TCRbeta libraries were built with three rounds of nested PCR, modified from ARM-PCR. TCRdb analysed the multiplex PCR reads with MiXCR anew, one entry per CDR3 protein. The data show around 71,000 distinct CDR3 sequences, with 55% to 80% seen just once and approximately 9% held by the top ten. The sample taken for sequencing was lung tumor tissue. These receptors came from a woman in her thirties or forties with non-small cell lung cancer.

Concerning this clonotype: The germline gene is not matched at one end of the junction; a read error may be the cause. The chain has TRBV29-1 and TRBJ2-2, with TRBD1 as a possible D gene (5 bases). CDR1 and CDR2 (germline): SQVTM, ANQGSEA. The CDR3 loop spans 15 amino acids. The CDR3 spells CIVAPGYINSGELFF. DNA of the CDR3: TGCATCGTGGCCCCAGGGTACATTAACAGCGGGGAGCTGTTTTTT.

A word on this clonotype: A junction end diverges from the germline sequence, so it may reflect a read error. The gene calls are TRBV4-2 and TRBJ2-7; unclear D gene. CDR1 LGHNA and CDR2 YNFKEQ come from the germline V gene. The CDR3 length is 15 residues. The CDR3 is CANSQNLVGSYEQYF. CDR3 nucleotide sequence: TGTGCCAACAGCCAGAACCTAGTGGGCTCCTACGAGCAGTACTTC.

Details on this clonotype: Since the CDR3 does not end with the conserved phenylalanine or tryptophan, this likely comes from a read error. The chain recombines TRBV28 with TRBJ1-4; D not resolved. Per germline, CDR1 MDHEN and CDR2 SYDVKM. Trimming left V 6 bases short and J 8 bases short, with 22 bases between. CDR3 size: 16 residues. In DNA, the CDR3 is TGTGCCAGCAGCTTCCCCCATGCCAAAACTAGGGAAAAACTGTTTCTT. It yields the protein CASSFPHAKTREKLFL.

Concerning this clonotype: Germline and junction disagree at one end, which may indicate a read error. V usage is TRBV11-3 and J usage is TRBJ2-3; D possibly corresponds to TRBD2 (6 bases). This CDR3 is built from 16 residues. CDR1 is SGHNT and CDR2 is YENEEA in the germline V gene. The CDR3 sequence is CAISRGITGAGDTQYF. CDR3 sequence (DNA): TGTGCCATCAGCCGGGGGATAACGGGAGCAGGAGATACGCAGTATTTT. The entire variable domain, with the rest obtained from reference TRBV11-3 and TRBJ2-3, is as follows: EAGVVQSPRYKIIEKKQPVAFWCNPISGHNTLYWYLQNLGQGPELLIRYENEEAVDDSQLPKDRFSAERLKGVDSTLKIQPAELGDSAVYLCAISRGITGAGDTQYFGPGTRLTVL.

This clonotype was counted at least ten times. This chain connects TRBV28 to TRBJ1-5, with D hard to call. CDR3 length equals 12 residues. Germline CDR1 MDHEN, CDR2 SYDVKM. The V end lost 3 bases, the J end lost 7 bases, and 7 bases lay between the germline ends. CDR3 in DNA: TGTGCCAGCAGTTTGGGTCGCCAGCCCCAGCATTTT. It codes for CASSLGRQPQHF. Full variable domain (rest looked up from reference TRBV28 and TRBJ1-5): DVKVTQSSRYLVKRTGEKVFLECVQDMDHENMFWYRQDPGLGLRLIYFSYDVKMKEKGDIPEGYSVSREKKERFSLILESASTNQTSMYLCASSLGRQPQHFGDGTRLSIL.

As concerns this clonotype: The germline gene is not matched at one end of the junction; a read error may be the cause. V is TRBV7-3 and J is TRBJ2-7, with 10 bases fitting TRBD2. The CDR3 is 15 residues long. CDR1 is SGHTA, CDR2 FQGTGA, per germline. The CDR3 DNA reads TGTCCCAGCAGCTCGGGACTAGCGATTATCTACGAGCAGTACTTC. Protein: CPSSSGLAIIYEQYF. Full variable domain (outside the CDR3, taken from reference TRBV7-3 and TRBJ2-7): GAGVSQTPSNKVTEKGKYVELRCDPISGHTALYWYRQSLGQGPEFLIYFQGTGAADDSGLPNDRFFAVRPEGSVSTLKIQRTERGDSAVYLCPSSSGLAIIYEQYFGPGTRLTVT.

This clonotype was found once. A much larger clone lies one base from this, so it may be a read error. This chain joins TRBV20-1 and TRBJ1-1; tentative D call: TRBD1 (6 bases). CDR3 length equals 14 residues. Per the germline V gene, CDR1 is DFQATT and CDR2 is SNEGSKA (reference sequence). CDR3 sequence (DNA): TGCAGTGCTCCGACAGTGGGGGCGCGGACTGAAACTTTCTTT. This gives the protein CSAPTVGARTETFF.

The chain joins TRBV4-1 to TRBJ2-3; possible D gene TRBD2, 6 bases. Trimming removed 0 bases at V and 4 bases at J, with 17 bases between. The CDR3 sequence is 17 residues long. Germline V gene lookup returns CDR1 MGHRA and CDR2 YSYEKL. The CDR3 loop reads CASSQDYGVTSSDTQYF. The CDR3, as DNA: TGCGCCAGCAGCCAAGATTACGGGGTTACTAGCTCAGATACGCAGTATTTT.

Note on this clonotype: A junction end diverges from the germline sequence, so it may reflect a read error. The V gene is TRBV4-2, the J gene TRBJ1-6; D unclear. Germline loops: CDR1 LGHNA, CDR2 YNFKEQ. The CDR3 has 13 amino acids. The CDR3 DNA follows: TGTGACAGCAGTCAAGATGGGGAATCACCCCTCCACTTT. This sequence encodes CDSSQDGESPLHF.

Remarks on this clonotype: The CDR3 ends on some other residue instead of the conserved phenylalanine or tryptophan, so this is likely a read error. The CDR3 loop is CVSSQGRGINQPQHY. CDR3 nucleotide sequence: TGTGTCAGCAGCCAAGGCAGGGGTATCAATCAGCCCCAGCATTAT. V usage is TRBV7-3 and J usage is TRBJ1-5, with D possibly being TRBD1 (6 bases). Germline loops: CDR1 SGHTA, CDR2 FQGTGA. The length of the CDR3 is 15 residues.

CDR3 DNA: TGTGCCAGCATGCGGGACAGGGGTACGAACACTGAAGCTTTCTTT. Amino acids: CASMRDRGTNTEAFF. V is TRBV6-1 and J is TRBJ1-1, with 10 nucleotides matching TRBD1. Germline V lookup: CDR1 MNHNS, CDR2 SASEGT. With V trimmed by 7 bases and J by 1 base, 6 bases remained unmatched. The CDR3 contains 15 residues.

V and J are TRBV6-1 and TRBJ2-3; 10 positions agree with TRBD1. There are 15 residues in the CDR3. Germline V lookup: CDR1 MNHNS, CDR2 SASEGT. J was trimmed by 5 bases and V by 7 bases; bases with no gene match: 9. CDR3 residues: CASMDNRDRGDTQYF. In nucleotides, the CDR3 is TGTGCCAGCATGGACAACCGGGACAGGGGAGATACGCAGTATTTT.

This chain uses TRBV5-1 with TRBJ2-5; the match to TRBD2 covers 11 bases. The CDR3 length is 15 residues. Unmatched junction bases numbered 12, after V lost 4 bases and J lost 10 bases. Germline V gene sequence: CDR1 SGHRS, CDR2 YFSETQ. Here the CDR3 reads CASSLSGGATAIQYF. CDR3 coding DNA: TGCGCCAGCAGCCTTAGCGGGGGGGCCACGGCGATCCAGTACTTC.

As for this clonotype: One junction end disagrees with the germline gene, perhaps due to a read error. V usage is TRBV11-3 and J usage is TRBJ2-1; the match to TRBD2 covers 7 bases. CDR3 size: 15 residues. Germline CDR1 reads SGHNT; CDR2 reads YENEEA. DNA for the CDR3: TGTGTCAGCACCTTAGGCCTCTGGGACTACGGTGAGCAATTCTTC. Protein: CVSTLGLWDYGEQFF. Supplemented by reference TRBV11-3 and TRBJ2-1, the full variable domain reads EAGVVQSPRYKIIEKKQPVAFWCNPISGHNTLYWYLQNLGQGPELLIRYENEEAVDDSQLPKDRFSAERLKGVDSTLKIQPAELGDSAVYLCVSTLGLWDYGEQFFGPGTRLTVL.

This chain uses TRBV4-2 with TRBJ1-5; D is unclear. Germline V gene data show CDR1 as LGHNA and CDR2 as YNFKEQ. Trimming left V 11 bases short and J 4 bases short, with 18 bases between. CDR3 length: 14 residues. This chain's CDR3 is CAWSQYGPNQPQHF. CDR3 DNA: TGTGCCTGGAGCCAATATGGCCCGAATCAGCCCCAGCATTTT.

Concerning this clonotype: The conserved closing phenylalanine or tryptophan is absent in this CDR3, likely reflecting a read error. The chain is built from TRBV11-1 and TRBJ2-2, with D possibly called TRBD1 or TRBD2 (5 bases each). In germline, CDR1 is SGHAT, CDR2 FQDESV (reference sequence). The CDR3 length is 14 residues. The V gene lost 7 bases and the J gene lost 3 bases, with 12 bases spanning the gap. The CDR3 sequence: CASNRDGYTGELFS. DNA for the CDR3: TGTGCCAGCAACCGGGACGGGTACACCGGGGAGCTGTTTTCT.

Notes on this clonotype: A read error may account for a junction end that differs from germline. The chain joins TRBV6-5 to TRBJ2-2; 7 bases align to TRBD2. This CDR3 comprises 16 residues. CDR1 and CDR2 from the germline V gene are MNHEY and SVGAGI. The CDR3 sequence: CGSNYAAGANTGELFF. CDR3 DNA: TGTGGCAGCAACTACGCCGCGGGGGCGAACACCGGGGAGCTGTTTTTT.

The rearrangement links TRBV11-2 to TRBJ2-1, with D hard to call. V lost 5 bases, J lost 12 bases, and 20 bases lay in between. This CDR3 contains 14 residues. Germline lookup yields CDR1 SGHAT and CDR2 FQNNGV. The CDR3 coding sequence is TGTGCCAGCAGCATCCCCAGAGCCGTTGGTGTGCAGTTCTTC. The encoded protein is CASSIPRAVGVQFF.

This clonotype was recorded many times. The chain recombines TRBV30 with TRBJ2-7; D assignment may be TRBD1 or TRBD2 (5 bases each). Trimming shortened V by 2 bases and J by 0 bases, and 17 bases separated the two germline ends. Germline V lookup: CDR1 GTSNPN, CDR2 SVGIG (reference sequence). The CDR3 is 16 residues long. CDR3 sequence: CAWSLLSGRRSYEQYF. In nucleotides, the CDR3 is TGTGCCTGGAGTCTTTTATCGGGACGCCGCTCCTACGAGCAGTACTTC.

A remark on this clonotype: A junction boundary mismatches the germline segment, possibly from a read error. The CDR3, as DNA: TGTGCCAGCATGACAGGGGCCTACGAGCAATACTTC. This translates into CASMTGAYEQYF. The chain uses TRBV6-5 and TRBJ2-7, with 8 bases matching TRBD1. The CDR3 covers 12 residues. Germline values: CDR1 MNHEY, CDR2 SVGAGI.

Concerning this clonotype itself: Sequence at one end of the junction differs from germline and may be a read error. The chain joins TRBV15 to TRBJ2-5; a weak D match, TRBD2 (5 bases). The germline V gene encodes CDR1 LNHNV and CDR2 YYDKDF (reference sequence). The CDR3 consists of 14 residues. CDR3 sequence (DNA): TGTGCTACCAGCAGAGATGCGGGCGTGGAGGCCCGGTACTTC. Protein sequence: CATSRDAGVEARYF. Combining the CDR3 with reference TRBV15 and TRBJ2-5 gives the whole variable domain DAMVIQNPRYQVTQFGKPVTLSCSQTLNHNVMYWYQQKSSQAPKLLFHYYDKDFNNEADTPDNFQSRRPNTSFCFLDIRSPGLGDTAMYLCATSRDAGVEARYFGPGTRLLVL.

Remarks on this clonotype: This may come from a read error, since a much larger clone is one base off. This chain joins TRBV5-1 and TRBJ1-5, with unresolved D. The CDR3 length is 14 residues. The germline V gene has CDR1 SGHRS and CDR2 YFSETQ. For the CDR3, the DNA is TGCGCCACCAGCTTGGAAGGGTTTGGGCAGCCCCAGCATTTT. It encodes CATSLEGFGQPQHF.

On this clonotype: A much larger clone differs from this one at a single base, so this may be a read error. This chain links TRBV28 with TRBJ1-5; 7 positions agree with TRBD1. Germline assignment: CDR1 MDHEN and CDR2 SYDVKM. The CDR3 totals 14 residues. The CDR3 region has the DNA TGTGCCAGCACACTTGGGGCAGGGGGACAGCTCCAGCATTTT. Protein: CASTLGAGGQLQHF.

As concerns this clonotype: A clone one base away is much larger, so this may be a read error. This chain joins TRBV30 and TRBJ2-1; 10 positions match TRBD2. In germline, CDR1 is GTSNPN, CDR2 SVGIG (reference sequence). The CDR3 consists of 17 residues. CDR3 in DNA: TGTGCCTCGAGTTTGTTTATGCGGACTAGCGGATACAATGAGCAGTTCTTC. This codes for CASSLFMRTSGYNEQFF.

This clonotype showed up just once. The chain uses TRBV10-1 and TRBJ2-2; TRBD1 might be the D (5 bases). CDR1 and CDR2 (germline): WNHNN, SYGVQD (reference sequence). Trimming left V 0 bases short and J 6 bases short, with 26 bases between. The CDR3 length is 20 residues. The CDR3 sequence is CASSESRIGVCQIYSGELFF. The CDR3 DNA reads as TGCGCCAGCAGTGAGTCGAGAATAGGGGTTTGCCAAATTTACTCCGGGGAGCTGTTTTTT.